This T cell receptor (beta chain) appears in the sequencing data of a study of breast tumors, draining lymph nodes, adjacent tissues. Concerning this clonotype itself: Its antigen is currently unknown. This may arise from a read error, as a much more abundant clone is one base away.

Samples came from axillary lymph nodes draining the breast cancer. One entry per CDR3 protein, called by TCRdb with MiXCR from the multiplex PCR reads. The repertoire consists of about 300,000 distinct CDR3 sequences, with 30% occurring once and the leading ten covering approximately 1%. The CDR3 loop spans 10 amino acids. Per the germline V gene, CDR1 is DFQATT and CDR2 is SNEGSKA (reference sequence). Notes on the study in general: Luminal-like breast cancer showed significantly greater tumor-nontumor repertoire similarity than basal-like breast cancer did. That most tumor T cells come from lymph nodes remained unproven.

V and J are TRBV20-1 and TRBJ2-7; D is unresolved. Sequencing used axillary lymph node tissue. The TCR originated in a female donor with breast cancer. Some clones in this sample may be carry-over from other donors' samples. Here the CDR3 reads CSAKSYERYF. The DNA for the CDR3 is TGCAGTGCTAAGAGTTACGAGCGGTACTTC.